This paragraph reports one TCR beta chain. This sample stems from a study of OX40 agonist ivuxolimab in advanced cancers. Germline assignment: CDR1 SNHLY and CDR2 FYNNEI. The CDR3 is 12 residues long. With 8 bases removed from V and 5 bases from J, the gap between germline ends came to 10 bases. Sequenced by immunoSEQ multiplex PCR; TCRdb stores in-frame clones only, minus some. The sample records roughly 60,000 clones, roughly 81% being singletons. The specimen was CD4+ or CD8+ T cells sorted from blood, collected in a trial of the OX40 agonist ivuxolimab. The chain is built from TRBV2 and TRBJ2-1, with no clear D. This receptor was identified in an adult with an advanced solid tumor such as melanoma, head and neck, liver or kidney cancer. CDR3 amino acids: CASRINNNEQFF. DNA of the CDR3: TGTGCCAGCCGGATTAATAACAATGAGCAGTTCTTC.